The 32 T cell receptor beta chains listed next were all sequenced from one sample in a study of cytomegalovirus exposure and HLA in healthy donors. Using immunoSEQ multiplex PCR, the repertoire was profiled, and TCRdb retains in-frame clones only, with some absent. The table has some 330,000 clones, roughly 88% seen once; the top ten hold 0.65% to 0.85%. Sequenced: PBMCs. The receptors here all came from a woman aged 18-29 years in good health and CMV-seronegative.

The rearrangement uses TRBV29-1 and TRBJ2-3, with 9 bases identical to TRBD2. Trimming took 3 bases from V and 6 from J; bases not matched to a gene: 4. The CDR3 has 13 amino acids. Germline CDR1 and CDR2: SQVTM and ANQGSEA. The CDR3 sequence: CSVDWTSADTQYF. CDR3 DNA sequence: TGCAGCGTTGACTGGACTAGCGCGGATACGCAGTATTTT.

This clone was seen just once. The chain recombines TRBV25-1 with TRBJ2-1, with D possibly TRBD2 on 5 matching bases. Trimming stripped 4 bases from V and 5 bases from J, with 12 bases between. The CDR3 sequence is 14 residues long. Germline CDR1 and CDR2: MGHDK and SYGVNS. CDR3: CASSGLETNNEQFF. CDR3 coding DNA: TGTGCCAGCAGTGGTCTGGAGACTAACAATGAGCAGTTCTTC.

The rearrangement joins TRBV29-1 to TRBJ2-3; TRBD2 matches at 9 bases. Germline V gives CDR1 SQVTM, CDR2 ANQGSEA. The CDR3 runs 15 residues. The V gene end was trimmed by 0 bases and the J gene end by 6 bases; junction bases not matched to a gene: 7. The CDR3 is CSVEDKREVPDTQYF. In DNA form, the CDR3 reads TGCAGCGTTGAAGATAAGCGGGAGGTACCGGATACGCAGTATTTT.

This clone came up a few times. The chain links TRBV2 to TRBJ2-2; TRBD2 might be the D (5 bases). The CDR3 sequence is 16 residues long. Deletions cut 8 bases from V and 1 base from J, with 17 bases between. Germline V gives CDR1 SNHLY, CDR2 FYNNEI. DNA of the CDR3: TGTGCCAGCGAAGCGGTACGTTCTCAGAACACCGGGGAGCTGTTTTTT. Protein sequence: CASEAVRSQNTGELFF.

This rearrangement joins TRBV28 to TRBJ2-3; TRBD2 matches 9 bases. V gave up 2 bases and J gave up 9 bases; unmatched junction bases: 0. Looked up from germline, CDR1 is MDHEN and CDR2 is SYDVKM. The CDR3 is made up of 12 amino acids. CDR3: CASSLAGGTQYF. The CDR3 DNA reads TGTGCCAGCAGTTTAGCGGGAGGGACGCAGTATTTT.

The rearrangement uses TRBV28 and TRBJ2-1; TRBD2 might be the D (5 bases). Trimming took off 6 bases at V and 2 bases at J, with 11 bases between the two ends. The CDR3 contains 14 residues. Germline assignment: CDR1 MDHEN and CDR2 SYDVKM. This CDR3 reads CASRPARAYNEQFF. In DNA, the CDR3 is TGTGCCAGCAGGCCCGCGAGGGCCTACAATGAGCAGTTCTTC.

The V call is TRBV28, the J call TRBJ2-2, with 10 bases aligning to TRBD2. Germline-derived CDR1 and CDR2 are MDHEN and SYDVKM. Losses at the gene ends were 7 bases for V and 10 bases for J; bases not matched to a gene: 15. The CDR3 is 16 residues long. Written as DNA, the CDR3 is TGTGCCAGCAAGATTGAAGCGGGAGGGGTACCCGCGGAGCTGTTTTTT. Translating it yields CASKIEAGGVPAELFF.

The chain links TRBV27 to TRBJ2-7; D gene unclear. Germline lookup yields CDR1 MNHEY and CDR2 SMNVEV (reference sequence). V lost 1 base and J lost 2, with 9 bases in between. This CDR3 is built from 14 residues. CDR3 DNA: TGTGCCAGCAGTTTATACGACACCACCTACGAGCAGTACTTC. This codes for CASSLYDTTYEQYF.

The CDR3 spells CASSFGQNYGYTF. The CDR3 DNA reads TGTGCCAGCAGTTTTGGGCAAAACTATGGCTACACCTTC. The chain has TRBV28 and TRBJ1-2; D unclear. V lost 3 bases to trimming and J lost 2 bases, with 7 bases between them. The CDR3 covers 13 residues. Per germline, CDR1 MDHEN and CDR2 SYDVKM.

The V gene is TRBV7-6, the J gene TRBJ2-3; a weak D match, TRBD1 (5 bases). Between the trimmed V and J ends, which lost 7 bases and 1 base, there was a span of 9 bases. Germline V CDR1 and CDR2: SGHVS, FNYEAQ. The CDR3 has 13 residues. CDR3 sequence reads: CASTPQGTDTQYF. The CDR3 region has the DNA TGTGCCAGCACCCCACAGGGCACAGATACGCAGTATTTT.

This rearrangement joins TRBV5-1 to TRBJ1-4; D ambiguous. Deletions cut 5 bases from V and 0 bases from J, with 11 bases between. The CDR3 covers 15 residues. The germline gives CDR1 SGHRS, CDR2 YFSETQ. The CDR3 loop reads CASRAPGATNEKLFF. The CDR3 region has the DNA TGCGCCAGCAGAGCACCGGGAGCAACTAATGAAAAACTGTTTTTT.

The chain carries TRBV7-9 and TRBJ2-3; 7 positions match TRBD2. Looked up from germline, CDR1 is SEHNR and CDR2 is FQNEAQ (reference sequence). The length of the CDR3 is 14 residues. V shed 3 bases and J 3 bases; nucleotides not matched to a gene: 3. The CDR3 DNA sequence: TGTGCCAGCAGCTTGGGGGAGGGTACAGATACGCAGTATTTT. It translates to CASSLGEGTDTQYF.

The CDR3 DNA is TGTGCCACCAGCAGAGCCGTAGCGGTGGGCACAGATACGCAGTATTTT. It yields the protein CATSRAVAVGTDTQYF. J is TRBJ2-3 and V is TRBV15; TRBD2 is a possible D gene (6 bases). Germline V gene sequence: CDR1 LNHNV, CDR2 YYDKDF (reference sequence). Trimming stripped 1 base from V and 1 base from J, with 12 bases between. The CDR3 covers 16 residues.

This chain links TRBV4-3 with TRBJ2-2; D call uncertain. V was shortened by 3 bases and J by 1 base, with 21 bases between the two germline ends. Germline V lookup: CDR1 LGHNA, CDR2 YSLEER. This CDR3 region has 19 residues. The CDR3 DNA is TGCGCCAGCAGCCACGAGGCACTCAACATCGACCTGAACACCGGGGAGCTGTTTTTT. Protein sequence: CASSHEALNIDLNTGELFF.

The CDR3 DNA follows: TGTGCCAGTAGTATTGAGGGCGCACACACAGGGGGAGCCAAAAACATTCAGTACTTC. Amino acids: CASSIEGAHTGGAKNIQYF. V usage is TRBV19 and J usage is TRBJ2-4; 8 bases are a match to TRBD1. Trimming took 3 bases from V and 0 from J; bases not matched to a gene: 13. Germline-derived CDR1 and CDR2 are LNHDA and SQIVND (reference sequence). The CDR3 has 19 residues. Complete variable domain (other parts from reference TRBV19 and TRBJ2-4): DGGITQSPKYLFRKEGQNVTLSCEQNLNHDAMYWYRQDPGQGLRLIYYSQIVNDFQKGDIAEGYSVSREKKESFPLTVTSAQKNPTAFYLCASSIEGAHTGGAKNIQYFGAGTRLSVL.

The CDR3 DNA follows: TGTGCCAGCACTCGGGGCGGGGTAGCCAAAAACATTCAGTACTTC. Translated, it gives CASTRGGVAKNIQYF. The rearrangement joins TRBV6-1 to TRBJ2-4; possible D gene TRBD2, 6 bases. Germline lookup yields CDR1 MNHNS and CDR2 SASEGT. Trimming took 7 bases from V and 0 from J, leaving 13 bases between them. The CDR3 covers 15 residues.

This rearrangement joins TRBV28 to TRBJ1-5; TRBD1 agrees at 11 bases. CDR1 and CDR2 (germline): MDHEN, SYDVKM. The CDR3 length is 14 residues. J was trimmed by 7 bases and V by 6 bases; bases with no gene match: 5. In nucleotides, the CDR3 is TGTGCCAGCAGGGACAGGGGGCGCGACCAGCCCCAGCATTTT. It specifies CASRDRGRDQPQHF.

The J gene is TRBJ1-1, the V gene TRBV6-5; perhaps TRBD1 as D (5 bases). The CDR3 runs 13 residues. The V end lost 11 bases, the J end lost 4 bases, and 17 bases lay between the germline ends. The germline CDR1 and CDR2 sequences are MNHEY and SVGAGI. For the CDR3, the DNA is TGTGCCGCAGGACAAGGGGTTATCACTGAAGCTTTCTTT. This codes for CAAGQGVITEAFF.

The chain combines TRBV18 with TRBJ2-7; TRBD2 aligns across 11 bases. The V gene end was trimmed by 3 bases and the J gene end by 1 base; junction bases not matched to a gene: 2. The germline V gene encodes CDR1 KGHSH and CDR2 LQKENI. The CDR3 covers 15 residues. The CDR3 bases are TGTGCCAGCTCACCGGGACTAGCGGAATCCTACGAGCAGTACTTC. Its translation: CASSPGLAESYEQYF.

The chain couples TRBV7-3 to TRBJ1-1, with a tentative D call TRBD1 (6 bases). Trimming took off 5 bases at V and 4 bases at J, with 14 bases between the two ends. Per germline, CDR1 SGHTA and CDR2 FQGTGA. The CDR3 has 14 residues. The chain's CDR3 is CASSAGASGTEAFF. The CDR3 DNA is TGTGCCAGCAGCGCGGGGGCGAGCGGCACTGAAGCTTTCTTT.

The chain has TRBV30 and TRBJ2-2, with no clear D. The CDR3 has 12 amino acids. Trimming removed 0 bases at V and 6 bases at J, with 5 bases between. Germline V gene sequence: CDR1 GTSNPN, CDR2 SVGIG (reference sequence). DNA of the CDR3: TGTGCCTGGAGTGTGCGGTCCGGGGAGCTGTTTTTT. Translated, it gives CAWSVRSGELFF.

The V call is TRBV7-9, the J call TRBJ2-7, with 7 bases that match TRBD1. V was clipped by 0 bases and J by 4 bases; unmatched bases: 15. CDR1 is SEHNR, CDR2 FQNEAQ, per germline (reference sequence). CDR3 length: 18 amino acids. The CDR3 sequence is CASSLAFFDRDSDYEQYF. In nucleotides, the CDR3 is TGTGCCAGCAGCTTAGCTTTCTTCGATCGGGACAGCGATTACGAGCAGTACTTC. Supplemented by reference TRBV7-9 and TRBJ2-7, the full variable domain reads DTGVSQNPRHKITKRGQNVTFRCDPISEHNRLYWYRQTLGQGPEFLTYFQNEAQLEKSRLLSDRFSAERPKGSFSTLEIQRTEQGDSAMYLCASSLAFFDRDSDYEQYFGPGTRLTVT.

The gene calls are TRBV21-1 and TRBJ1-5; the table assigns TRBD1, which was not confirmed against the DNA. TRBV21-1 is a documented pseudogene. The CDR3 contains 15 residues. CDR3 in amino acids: CASSFQGLCNQPQHF. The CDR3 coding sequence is TGTGCCAGCAGCTTTCAGGGGTTATGCAATCAGCCCCAGCATTTT.

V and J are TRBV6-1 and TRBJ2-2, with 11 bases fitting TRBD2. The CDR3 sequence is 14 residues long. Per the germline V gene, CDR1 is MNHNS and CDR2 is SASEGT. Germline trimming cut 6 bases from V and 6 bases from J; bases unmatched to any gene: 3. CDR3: CASRTSGSAGELFF. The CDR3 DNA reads TGTGCCAGCAGAACTAGCGGGAGTGCCGGGGAGCTGTTTTTT.

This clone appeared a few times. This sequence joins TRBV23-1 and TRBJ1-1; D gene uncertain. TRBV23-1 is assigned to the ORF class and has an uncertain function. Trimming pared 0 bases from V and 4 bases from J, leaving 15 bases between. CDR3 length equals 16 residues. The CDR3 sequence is CASSQSVGRFSTEAFF. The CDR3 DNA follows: TGCGCCAGCAGTCAATCAGTAGGCAGGTTCAGCACTGAAGCTTTCTTT.

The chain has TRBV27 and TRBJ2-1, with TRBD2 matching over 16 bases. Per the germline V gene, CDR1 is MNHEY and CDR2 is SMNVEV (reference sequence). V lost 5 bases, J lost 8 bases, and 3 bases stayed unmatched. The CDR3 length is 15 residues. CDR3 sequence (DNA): TGTGCCAGCAGTACCGGGACTAGCGGGAGGGATGAGCAGTTCTTC. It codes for CASSTGTSGRDEQFF.

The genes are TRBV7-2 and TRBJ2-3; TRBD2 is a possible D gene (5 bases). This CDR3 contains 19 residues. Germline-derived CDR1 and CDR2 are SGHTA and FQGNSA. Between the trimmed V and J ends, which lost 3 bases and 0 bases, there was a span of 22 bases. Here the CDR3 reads CASSLDSPVGPGSTDTQYF. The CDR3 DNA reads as TGTGCCAGCAGCTTGGACTCCCCAGTCGGGCCGGGGAGCACAGATACGCAGTATTTT.

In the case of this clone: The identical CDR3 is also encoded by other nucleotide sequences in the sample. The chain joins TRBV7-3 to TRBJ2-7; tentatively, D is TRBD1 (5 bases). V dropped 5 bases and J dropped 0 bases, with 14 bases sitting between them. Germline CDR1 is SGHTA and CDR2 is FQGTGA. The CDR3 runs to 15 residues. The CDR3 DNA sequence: TGTGCCAGCAGCCCCGGCACAGGTCTCTCCTACGAGCAGTACTTC. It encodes CASSPGTGLSYEQYF.

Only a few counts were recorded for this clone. The CDR3 region is CASSLVGSHNGYTF. The DNA of the CDR3 is TGTGCCAGCAGCTTGGTGGGCTCTCATAATGGCTACACCTTC. The V gene is TRBV5-4, the J gene TRBJ1-2; D is unclear. V lost 0 bases and J 6 bases, leaving 12 bases between the germline ends. The CDR3 totals 14 residues. Looked up from germline, CDR1 is SGHNT and CDR2 is YYREEE (reference sequence).

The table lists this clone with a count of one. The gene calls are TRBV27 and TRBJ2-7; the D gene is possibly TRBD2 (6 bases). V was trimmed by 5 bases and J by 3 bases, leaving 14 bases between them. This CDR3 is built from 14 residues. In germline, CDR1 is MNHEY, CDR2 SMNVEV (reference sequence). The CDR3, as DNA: TGTGCCAGCAGTCACACTAGCAACGACTACGAGCAGTACTTC. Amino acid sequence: CASSHTSNDYEQYF.

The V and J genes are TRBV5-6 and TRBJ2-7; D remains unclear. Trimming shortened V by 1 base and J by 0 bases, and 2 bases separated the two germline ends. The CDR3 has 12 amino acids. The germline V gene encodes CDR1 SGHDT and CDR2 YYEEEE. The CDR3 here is CASSLLSYEQYF. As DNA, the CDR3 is TGTGCCAGCAGCTTGCTCTCCTACGAGCAGTACTTC.

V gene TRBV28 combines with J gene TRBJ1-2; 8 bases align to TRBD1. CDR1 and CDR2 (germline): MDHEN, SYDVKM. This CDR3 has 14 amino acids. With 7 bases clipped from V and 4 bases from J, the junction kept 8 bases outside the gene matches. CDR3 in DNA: TGTGCCAGCACCGACAGGGGAGAGGGCTATGGCTACACCTTC. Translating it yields CASTDRGEGYGYTF.